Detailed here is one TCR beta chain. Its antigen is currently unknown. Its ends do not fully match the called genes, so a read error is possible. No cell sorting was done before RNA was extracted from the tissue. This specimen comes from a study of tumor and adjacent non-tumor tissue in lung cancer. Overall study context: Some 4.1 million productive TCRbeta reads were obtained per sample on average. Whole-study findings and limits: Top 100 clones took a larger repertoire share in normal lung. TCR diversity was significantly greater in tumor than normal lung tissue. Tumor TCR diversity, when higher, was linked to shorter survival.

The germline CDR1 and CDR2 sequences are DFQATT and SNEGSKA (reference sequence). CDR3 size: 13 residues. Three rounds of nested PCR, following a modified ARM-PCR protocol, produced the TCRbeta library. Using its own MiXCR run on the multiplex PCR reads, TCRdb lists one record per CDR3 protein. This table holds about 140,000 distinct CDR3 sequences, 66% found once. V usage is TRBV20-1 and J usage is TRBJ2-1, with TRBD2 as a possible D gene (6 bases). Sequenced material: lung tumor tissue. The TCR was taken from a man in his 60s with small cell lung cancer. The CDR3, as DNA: TGCAGCGCTAGAACCGGGAGCTACAATGAGCAGTTCTTC. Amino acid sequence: CSARTGSYNEQFF.